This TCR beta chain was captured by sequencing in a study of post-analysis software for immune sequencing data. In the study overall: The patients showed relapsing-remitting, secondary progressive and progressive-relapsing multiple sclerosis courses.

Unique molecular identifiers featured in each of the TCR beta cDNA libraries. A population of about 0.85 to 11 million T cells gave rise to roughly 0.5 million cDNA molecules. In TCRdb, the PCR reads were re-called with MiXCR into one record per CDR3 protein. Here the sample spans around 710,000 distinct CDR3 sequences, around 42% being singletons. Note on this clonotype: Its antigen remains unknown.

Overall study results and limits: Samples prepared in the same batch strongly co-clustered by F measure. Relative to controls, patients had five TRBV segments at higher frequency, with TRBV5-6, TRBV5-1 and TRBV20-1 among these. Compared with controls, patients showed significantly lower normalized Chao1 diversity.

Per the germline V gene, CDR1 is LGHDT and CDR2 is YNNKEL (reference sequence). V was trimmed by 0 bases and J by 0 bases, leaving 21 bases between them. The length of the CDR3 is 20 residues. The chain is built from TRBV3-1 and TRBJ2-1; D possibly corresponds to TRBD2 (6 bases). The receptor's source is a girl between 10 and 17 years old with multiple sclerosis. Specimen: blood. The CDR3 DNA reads TGTGCCAGCAGCCAAGATGGGGCTAGCGTCCGTGGGGGCTCCTACAATGAGCAGTTCTTC. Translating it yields CASSQDGASVRGGSYNEQFF.